The rows below give T cell receptor beta chains drawn from one sample of a study of T cells in Graves' hyperthyroidism and ophthalmopathy. MiXCR, run by TCRdb on the multiplex PCR reads, gives a single entry per CDR3 protein. The sample includes under 750,000 distinct CDR3 sequences, over 15% of them seen just once. Source material: blood. The receptors here all came from a woman in her fifties or sixties with Graves' hyperthyroidism that later progressed to Graves' ophthalmopathy. The CDR3 runs from the conserved cysteine through the conserved F or W. Fields, in order: V gene, CDR3 length, J gene, CDR3 protein.

TRBV19,17,TRBJ2-1,CASSKGRTKSSYNEQFF
TRBV5-1,15,TRBJ2-3,CASSLAQRSTDTQYF
TRBV3-1,12,TRBJ2-1,CASSQDGLEQFF
TRBV20-1,13,TRBJ1-3,CSASTNSGNTIYF
TRBV7-9,17,TRBJ2-4,CASSPGLDRIAKNIQYF
TRBV7-9,14,TRBJ2-1,CASSNRDGYNEQFF
TRBV2,15,TRBJ2-2,CASRTGTGRTGELFF
TRBV11-3,13,TRBJ2-1,CASSLGGQGEQFF
TRBV19,15,TRBJ1-5,CATSISRSGDQPQHF
TRBV6-1,15,TRBJ2-5,CASSKGQGRQETQYF
TRBV18,16,TRBJ2-7,CASSPQSGEGPYEQYF
TRBV25-1,15,TRBJ1-2,CASSDPSGKAYGYTF
TRBV6-2/TRBV6-3,13,TRBJ1-2,CANSPGQNYGYTF
TRBV6-1,11,TRBJ2-3,CASSRTRGQYF
TRBV20-1,12,TRBJ1-4,CSATFRQEKLFF
TRBV3-1,16,TRBJ1-3,CASSRTDFVSGNTIYF
TRBV20-1,13,TRBJ1-4,CSASEGVNEKLFF
TRBV7-3,15,TRBJ2-2,CASSFWEGASGELFF
TRBV11-1,16,TRBJ2-3,CASSSRAGWVTDTQYF
TRBV6-1,16,TRBJ1-1,CASSEQPQGAGTEAFF
TRBV27,13,TRBJ1-5,CASSFNERQPQHF
TRBV18,15,TRBJ1-1,CASSPYLGGNTEAFF
TRBV29-1,13,TRBJ2-5,CSAHRVYEETQYF
TRBV7-8,16,TRBJ1-5,CASSQNRDRFNQPQHF
TRBV7-7,14,TRBJ1-3,CASSLGTGRDTIYF
TRBV5-1,13,TRBJ1-5,CASSVGPLQPQHF
TRBV5-1,13,TRBJ2-5,CASSLHTQETQYF
TRBV3-1,14,TRBJ1-6,CASSQDLRASPLHF
TRBV7-9,13,TRBJ2-3,CAPSPGAADTQYF
TRBV27,14,TRBJ2-1,CASSSFGADNEQFF
TRBV7-3,16,TRBJ2-3,CANDQEGGAITDTQYF
TRBV10-2,14,TRBJ1-5,CASSESRGQGTQHF
TRBV5-1,13,TRBJ1-1,CASSLREGTEAFF
TRBV10-3,14,TRBJ2-3,CAISEAGATDTQYF
TRBV2,13,TRBJ2-1,CASRPPNANEQFF
TRBV29-1,14,TRBJ1-4,CSVVQGAQREKLFF
TRBV2,16,TRBJ2-3,CASTRRGTSGTDTQYF
TRBV27,15,TRBJ1-5,CASSLTRFSNQPQHF
TRBV27,15,TRBJ1-4,CASSPMRATNEKLFF
TRBV5-8,15,TRBJ2-3,CASSLGDRVTDTQYF
TRBV7-9,15,TRBJ1-1,CASSLGRGLNTEAFF
TRBV13,16,TRBJ2-3,CASSLGRAGPLDTQYF
TRBV7-6,16,TRBJ2-5,CASSLVTSGMKETQYF
TRBV6-1,13,TRBJ1-4,CASKARENEKLFF
TRBV27,14,TRBJ2-1,CASSPWTTHNEQFF
TRBV7-9,15,TRBJ1-5,CASSFSGTSNQPQHF
TRBV11-2,15,TRBJ2-7,CASSLDTPGFYEQYF
TRBV11-2,15,TRBJ1-4,CASSYGQATNEKLFF
TRBV30,12,TRBJ2-5,CAWKDRGALWYF
TRBV20-1,14,TRBJ2-3,CSAINAGGTDTQYF
TRBV4-1,16,TRBJ2-3,CASSQTVGGSTDTQYF
TRBV9,14,TRBJ1-4,CASSQQGPNEKLFF
TRBV2,19,TRBJ2-1,CASSDRGTSGFSSYNEQFF
TRBV9,18,TRBJ2-2,CASSLRVTGSDNTGELFF